The rows below give T cell receptor beta chains drawn from one sample of a study of T cells after yellow fever vaccination. From the 5' RACE reads, TCRdb called clonotypes with MiXCR, one entry per CDR3 protein. The sample lists 200,000 or so distinct CDR3 sequences; less than 7.5% were seen once. The specimen comprised CD4+ T cells sorted from PBMCs, sampled on the day of the yellow fever booster vaccination. Receptors were obtained from a man aged 30 to 45 who received the YFV17D yellow fever vaccine. The CDR3 runs from the conserved cysteine through the conserved F or W. D genes are given only for firm matches. Some rows have no size entry. The others give once, few or many, or a class for an expanded clone.

D: TRBD2
size: few
V: TRBV7-8
J: TRBJ2-3
DNA: TGTGCCAGCAGACCATGGACTAGCGGGAGCACAGATACGCAGTATTTT
CDR3: CASRPWTSGSTDTQYF

D: TRBD2
size: -
V: TRBV10-3
J: TRBJ2-5
DNA: TGTGCCATCAGAATGGGCGGGAGCTCAGAGACCCAGTACTTC
CDR3: CAIRMGGSSETQYF

D: TRBD1
size: few
V: TRBV6-2/TRBV6-3
J: TRBJ1-5
DNA: TGTGCCAGCAGCGGGGGACAGGGTGATCAGCCCCAGCATTTT
CDR3: CASSGGQGDQPQHF

D: -
size: few
V: TRBV5-1
J: TRBJ1-6
DNA: TGCGCCAGCAGCCCCTCACTGCTCGCTGGGTCCTATAATTCACCCCTCCACTTT
CDR3: CASSPSLLAGSYNSPLHF

D: -
size: -
V: TRBV20-1
J: TRBJ1-5
DNA: TGCAGTGCCCCCGACAGGACCTCCAATCAGCCCCAGCATTTT
CDR3: CSAPDRTSNQPQHF

D: TRBD1
size: many
V: TRBV5-1
J: TRBJ2-2
DNA: TGCGCCAGCAGCGTGGACAGGGTCCCCCCCGGGGAGCTGTTTTTT
CDR3: CASSVDRVPPGELFF

D: TRBD2
size: many
V: TRBV2
J: TRBJ2-1
DNA: TGTGCCAGCAGTGGTTTAGCGGGAGTTGGTGAGCAGTTCTTC
CDR3: CASSGLAGVGEQFF

D: -
size: many
V: TRBV7-2
J: TRBJ2-7
DNA: TGTGCCAGCAGCGGAGGACGACATGCAGGCGAGCAGTACTTC
CDR3: CASSGGRHAGEQYF

D: TRBD1
size: many
V: TRBV10-1
J: TRBJ2-1
DNA: TGCGCCAGCAGTGGACAGGGCAATGAGCAGTTCTTC
CDR3: CASSGQGNEQFF

D: -
size: few
V: TRBV29-1
J: TRBJ1-4
DNA: TGCAGCGTTGGCGAGACAACTAATGAAAAACTGTTTTTT
CDR3: CSVGETTNEKLFF

D: TRBD1
size: many
V: TRBV5-1
J: TRBJ2-2
DNA: TGCGCCAGCAGTCGGACAGGAACGGGGGAGCTGTTTTTT
CDR3: CASSRTGTGELFF

D: TRBD2
size: -
V: TRBV29-1
J: TRBJ2-5
DNA: TGCAGCGCCAAGAGCGGGACCGCACAAGAGACCCAGTACTTC
CDR3: CSAKSGTAQETQYF

D: TRBD1
size: many
V: TRBV12-5
J: TRBJ2-7
DNA: TGTGCTGAGGAAACGGCCGGGACAGGATCCCTCTACGAGCAGTACTTC
CDR3: CAEETAGTGSLYEQYF

D: -
size: few
V: TRBV7-3
J: TRBJ1-1
DNA: TGTGCCAGCAGCTTTACACTGAACACTGAAGCTTTCTTT
CDR3: CASSFTLNTEAFF

D: TRBD2
size: -
V: TRBV12-3/TRBV12-4
J: TRBJ2-1
DNA: TGTGCCAGCAGTTTACAGCTAGCGGGATATGAGCAGTTCTTC
CDR3: CASSLQLAGYEQFF

D: -
size: many
V: TRBV3-1
J: TRBJ2-1
DNA: TGTGCCAGCAGCCAAGATCGCGTAAATGAGCAGTTCTTC
CDR3: CASSQDRVNEQFF

D: -
size: many
V: TRBV5-1
J: TRBJ2-3
DNA: TGCGCCAGCAGCCCAGAGGGTGGGAGCACAGATACGCAGTATTTT
CDR3: CASSPEGGSTDTQYF

D: -
size: -
V: TRBV28
J: TRBJ1-5
DNA: TGTGCCAGCAGTTTGCAACAGGGACAAAAACAGCCCCAGCATTTT
CDR3: CASSLQQGQKQPQHF

D: TRBD2
size: -
V: TRBV5-1
J: TRBJ2-5
DNA: TGCGCCAGCAGCGCTACCGGGACTAGCGGGGGTCCAGGGACCCAGTACTTC
CDR3: CASSATGTSGGPGTQYF

D: -
size: many
V: TRBV20-1
J: TRBJ1-5
DNA: TGCAGTGCTAGAGATGGGGGTACGGGCAATCAGCCCCAGCATTTT
CDR3: CSARDGGTGNQPQHF

D: -
size: few
V: TRBV6-1
J: TRBJ2-5
DNA: TGTGCCAGCAGTAAAAGGGCAGGGATCGAGACCCAGTACTTC
CDR3: CASSKRAGIETQYF

D: -
size: many
V: TRBV10-3
J: TRBJ2-3
DNA: TGTGCCATCAGTGTGAGCGGCACAGATACGCAGTATTTT
CDR3: CAISVSGTDTQYF

D: TRBD1
size: -
V: TRBV10-3
J: TRBJ2-7
DNA: TGTGCCATCAGTGTGGGACAGGGGTCGCTGACCTACGAGCAGTACTTC
CDR3: CAISVGQGSLTYEQYF

D: -
size: few
V: TRBV27
J: TRBJ1-2
DNA: TGTGCCAGCAGCCCCTTCCGGGGGCTGACTGGCTACACCTTC
CDR3: CASSPFRGLTGYTF

D: -
size: many
V: TRBV5-1
J: TRBJ2-7
DNA: TGCGCCAGCAGCTTGGAGGGACGGCCTAGCTCCTACGAGCAGTACTTC
CDR3: CASSLEGRPSSYEQYF

D: -
size: few
V: TRBV7-2
J: TRBJ2-1
DNA: TGTGCCAGCAGCTTAATGTGGGTGGTCGATTACAATGAGCAGTTCTTC
CDR3: CASSLMWVVDYNEQFF

D: -
size: many
V: TRBV12-3/TRBV12-4
J: TRBJ2-3
DNA: TGTGCCAGCAGACCCTGGAGTCTCCCCACAGATACGCAGTATTTT
CDR3: CASRPWSLPTDTQYF

D: TRBD2
size: -
V: TRBV20-1
J: TRBJ2-1
DNA: TGCAGTGCTAGAGATGGCTCTAGCGGGAGGGTCCAGCAGTTCTTC
CDR3: CSARDGSSGRVQQFF

D: TRBD2
size: many
V: TRBV7-9
J: TRBJ2-4
DNA: TGTGCCAGCAGTCAGGCCCCGGGACTAGGACCGAACATTCAGTACTTC
CDR3: CASSQAPGLGPNIQYF

D: -
size: few
V: TRBV5-1
J: TRBJ2-1
DNA: TGCGCCAGCAGCTTCCCCCGGGACCTAGGGATGGATGAGCAGTTCTTC
CDR3: CASSFPRDLGMDEQFF

D: TRBD2
size: -
V: TRBV20-1
J: TRBJ2-2
DNA: TGCAGTGCTATGGCGGGAGGACGCGGGGAGCTGTTTTTT
CDR3: CSAMAGGRGELFF

D: TRBD2
size: few
V: TRBV4-2
J: TRBJ2-3
DNA: TGTGCCAGCAGCCAAATCCTCGGTTGGGCTAGCGGGAGTAGCGATACGCAGTATTTT
CDR3: CASSQILGWASGSSDTQYF

D: -
size: few
V: TRBV4-3
J: TRBJ2-1
DNA: TGCGCCAGCAGCCAAGAATATGTCTATACTATTTATAATGAGCAGTTCTTC
CDR3: CASSQEYVYTIYNEQFF

D: TRBD2
size: few
V: TRBV11-2
J: TRBJ2-1
DNA: TGTGCCAGCAGCTTAGCTTGGACTAGCGGCTACAATGAGCAGTTCTTC
CDR3: CASSLAWTSGYNEQFF

D: -
size: -
V: TRBV9
J: TRBJ1-1
DNA: TGTGCCAGCAGCTCCAGATCCCCACCCCAAACTGCTTTCTTT
CDR3: CASSSRSPPQTAFF

D: TRBD2
size: few
V: TRBV20-1
J: TRBJ2-7
DNA: TGCAGTACTCAAGCGGGAGTCGAGCAGTACTTC
CDR3: CSTQAGVEQYF

D: TRBD1
size: many
V: TRBV18
J: TRBJ2-5
DNA: TGTGCCAGCTCATGGACAGGGATCCAAGAGACCCAGTACTTC
CDR3: CASSWTGIQETQYF

D: -
size: many
V: TRBV20-1
J: TRBJ2-4
DNA: TGCAGTGCTGGTGACGCCTACATTCAGTACTTC
CDR3: CSAGDAYIQYF

D: -
size: -
V: TRBV6-5
J: TRBJ1-1
DNA: TGTGCCAGCAGTTACGGGGGTCCTAACACTGAAGCTTTCTTT
CDR3: CASSYGGPNTEAFF

D: TRBD2
size: -
V: TRBV13
J: TRBJ2-5
DNA: TGTGCCAGCAGCCCCGGGACTAGCCGCAGGAAGGAGACCCAGTACTTC
CDR3: CASSPGTSRRKETQYF

D: -
size: few
V: TRBV7-9
J: TRBJ2-1
DNA: TGTGCCAGCAGCTTGCCCTTGGGCCCGGGCAATGAGCAGTTCTTC
CDR3: CASSLPLGPGNEQFF

D: -
size: many
V: TRBV7-2
J: TRBJ2-1
DNA: TGTGCCAGCAGCCTTAGGCACGGACGGGGCGGAGAGCAGTTCTTC
CDR3: CASSLRHGRGGEQFF